Included here is one TCR beta chain sequence, with context. This clonotype has ten or more counts. Its antigen target is currently unknown. No quality values exist for individual bases; no much larger clone is one base distant. Library preparation employed 5' RACE. For sequencing, an Illumina HiSeq 2000 was employed. Template switching added a universal primer binding site, and the final cDNA carried a unique molecular identifier that allowed TCR cDNA molecules to be counted accurately. Specific primers in the conserved constant-segment region were used to synthesize first-strand cDNA for TCR alpha and beta chains. To control for contamination, every cDNA library was double barcoded, receiving both a SMART-Mk sample barcode and Illumina barcodes. Two successive PCR steps introduced TruSeq adapter sequences along with Illumina sample barcodes. The Illumina HiSeq platform was used with custom primers to sequence TCR alpha and beta cDNA libraries. For the original study's pipeline: MiGEC was used to process raw reads and extract unique molecular identifiers, and MiXCR was used to find CDR3 positions. For each individual, recombination models were inferred using an EM algorithm with the repgenHMM and IGoR tools. The tcR package in R was used for shared clonotype analysis, with sharing normalized by the product of cloneset sizes. To study raw recombination free of thymic and clonal selection effects, out-of-frame nonproductive sequences were analyzed. TCRdb cleaned the public reads at Q25 with fastp, built clones with MiXCR and kept in-frame beta chains. Each CDR3 protein appears once, grouped with its most common genes and DNA. The V and J calls were determined by TCRdb, not by the authors. This sample is represented by fewer than 250,000 distinct CDR3 sequences; 7.5% of them were singletons. Of the sample, more than 1.5% falls within the top ten clones.

The entry originates in a study of identical twins (TCRdb year 2016). With respect to the entire study: To test whether fetal clonotypes persist, this study deep-sequenced TCR alpha and beta repertoires from monozygotic twins, from unrelated adults of various ages, and from cord blood. Replicate twin experiments were performed at different times using different library preparation protocols to rule out contamination. Summary of the overall study and its limitations: Abundant cord blood beta clonotypes had fewer insertions, young adult naive repertoires showed a similar but weaker trend, and memory repertoires showed no such trend. Zero-insertion analyses could be partly confounded by invariant T cells such as MAIT and iNKT, though diverse VJ usage argued against such confounding for most clonotypes. Out-of-frame TCR alpha sharing in monozygotic twins was systematically underestimated by recombination models, whereas sharing between unrelated individuals was in agreement with the recombination models. Compared with coincidental sharing between unrelated individuals, out-of-frame TCR alpha sequences shared between twins had an excess of sequences with low generation probability. Because the same donors could not be followed over many years, conclusions were based on cross-sectional statistical analysis. In beta out-of-frame sequences, excess twin sharing was weaker, because having fewer shared sequences lowered the signal-to-noise ratio.

CDR1 and CDR2, looked up from the germline V gene, are SNHLY and FYNNEI. Cut back by 2 bases and 3 bases, the V and J ends lie 16 bases apart. From cysteine to phenylalanine, the CDR3 is 16 amino acids long. CDR3 DNA is the only sequence kept; it has 48 bases, read in frame from the first base. All donors were healthy Caucasians. The twin cohort consisted of three pairs of female monozygotic twins, all aged roughly 18 to 30 years. Miltenyi CD45RO+ enrichment and human naive T-cell isolation kits were used to isolate memory (CD45RO+) and naive T cells from PBMC. Separately, the same data were catalogued under a study of yellow fever vaccine responses in identical twins. As described in the second report: According to the authors, the vaccine-induced T cell response in identical twins seemed to be partly convergent and partly specific to each individual. Focusing on identical twins, the study followed the T cell clones that responded to the vaccine, and did so with precision.

Here the chain combines TRBV2 and TRBJ2-5; the D gene cannot be named for sure. The receptor comes from a woman between 18 and 30 years old in good health. Specimen: memory (CD45RO+) T cells sorted from blood. The cell subset or site label, as the study defines it: CD45RO+ enriched T cells. The CDR3 protein is CASSEKSGWVKETQYF. DNA sequence: TGTGCCAGCAGTGAAAAGTCTGGGTGGGTGAAAGAGACCCAGTACTTC.